The present T cell receptor (beta chain) was sequenced within a study of T cell responses to AZD1222 COVID-19 vaccine. Study-wide points: The donor cohort was predominantly white British with a female majority, and clonal diversity may have been underestimated. Variant regions that are unmutated are reportedly the target of nearly half of spike-specific TCRs.

Profiled with immunoSEQ multiplex PCR; TCRdb holds only in-frame clones, not every one. Of 150,000 or so clones detected, 90% appear once; the ten largest clones hold about 5.9%. Comment on this clone: Its matching antigen is unknown.

With 4 bases clipped from V and 2 bases from J, the junction kept 2 bases outside the gene matches. There are 14 residues in the CDR3. Germline assignment: CDR1 MDHEN and CDR2 SYDVKM. The sequence was collected from an adult who received the AZD1222 COVID-19 vaccine. Sample: peripheral blood, taken 28 days after the second AZD1222 dose. The V gene is TRBV28, the J gene TRBJ1-5, with TRBD1 matching 7 bases. The CDR3 nucleotides are TGTGCCAGCAGTTCCACAGGGGGCAATCAGCCCCAGCATTTT. The encoded protein is CASSSTGGNQPQHF.